Following are 23 T cell receptor beta chains from one sample sequenced in a study of CD8 T cells in Susac syndrome. RNA, at about 0.5 to 1 ug, was reverse transcribed with random hexamers. TCRdb reanalysed the immunoSEQ multiplex PCR reads using MiXCR and keeps one entry per CDR3 protein. Here the sample spans roughly 200,000 distinct CDR3 sequences, 85% to 95% being singletons. The sequenced material came from CD4+ T cells from PBMCs. The receptors stem from a human donor in good health.

The rearrangement uses TRBV28 and TRBJ2-4, with a weak D call TRBD2 (6 bases). The germline V gene has CDR1 MDHEN and CDR2 SYDVKM. The CDR3 has 13 amino acids. Between the trimmed V and J ends, which lost 10 bases and 8 bases, there was a span of 18 bases. Here the CDR3 DNA reads TGTGCCACCTCAATAGCGGTTAATTACATTCAGTACTTC. It yields the protein CATSIAVNYIQYF.

V usage is TRBV20-1 and J usage is TRBJ1-1, with D perhaps TRBD1 (5 bases). The CDR3 contains 14 residues. CDR1 and CDR2 from the germline V gene are DFQATT and SNEGSKA (reference sequence). V was clipped by 0 bases and J by 6 bases, with 14 bases between them. The CDR3 protein is CSARDPRAVSEAFF. The CDR3 coding sequence is TGCAGTGCTAGAGATCCCAGGGCGGTATCTGAAGCTTTCTTT.

This clonotype was counted a single time. This chain connects TRBV6-6 to TRBJ2-1; the match to TRBD1 covers 7 bases. Germline V lookup: CDR1 MNHNY, CDR2 SVGAGI (reference sequence). J gave up 9 bases and V 7 bases, and 9 bases lay outside the gene matches. The CDR3 extends over 13 amino acids. CDR3 sequence (DNA): TGTGCCAGCATCGACAGGGAGAGGGCTGAGCAGTTCTTC. Amino acids: CASIDRERAEQFF.

The table lists this clonotype with a few counts. The rearrangement joins TRBV12-3 or TRBV12-4 to TRBJ2-5, with 7 positions matching TRBD1. CDR3 length equals 11 residues. The J segment lost 7 bases and the V segment lost 5 bases, leaving 1 base of the junction unmatched. The CDR3 sequence is CASSPGGTQYF. CDR3 bases: TGTGCCAGCAGTCCAGGGGGGACCCAGTACTTC.

The chain links TRBV29-1 to TRBJ1-1; D unresolved. The CDR3 spans 14 residues. Germline V lookup: CDR1 SQVTM, CDR2 ANQGSEA. V dropped 2 bases and J dropped 7 bases, with 17 bases sitting between them. The CDR3 loop reads CSVEFRRSAIEAFF. CDR3 coding DNA: TGCAGCGTTGAATTCAGGAGGTCAGCTATTGAAGCTTTCTTT. Full variable domain (rest looked up from reference TRBV29-1 and TRBJ1-1): SAVISQKPSRDICQRGTSLTIQCQVDSQVTMMFWYRQQPGQSLTLIATANQGSEATYESGFVIDKFPISRPNLTFSTLTVSNMSPEDSSIYLCSVEFRRSAIEAFFGQGTRLTVV.

This chain joins TRBV7-9 and TRBJ2-3; D perhaps matches TRBD1 (5 bases). In germline, CDR1 is SEHNR, CDR2 FQNEAQ (reference sequence). Trimming left V 7 bases short and J 6 bases short, with 17 bases between. This CDR3 is built from 14 residues. CDR3 sequence: CASKINRQFDTQYF. CDR3 in DNA: TGTGCCAGCAAAATCAATCGACAGTTCGATACGCAGTATTTT. Full variable domain (missing parts from reference TRBV7-9 and TRBJ2-3): DTGVSQNPRHKITKRGQNVTFRCDPISEHNRLYWYRQTLGQGPEFLTYFQNEAQLEKSRLLSDRFSAERPKGSFSTLEIQRTEQGDSAMYLCASKINRQFDTQYFGPGTRLTVL.

The gene calls are TRBV3-1 and TRBJ2-7; a possible D gene is TRBD2 (6 bases). Looked up from germline, CDR1 is LGHDT and CDR2 is YNNKEL (reference sequence). The CDR3 contains 15 residues. V lost 0 bases to trimming and J lost 7 bases, with 16 bases between them. CDR3 in DNA: TGTGCCAGCAGCCAAGATGGCTCCAGGGCGGGAGAGCAGTACTTC. This encodes CASSQDGSRAGEQYF.

This clonotype was found once. The rearrangement joins TRBV20-1 to TRBJ2-5; no reliable D call. The germline gives CDR1 DFQATT, CDR2 SNEGSKA (reference sequence). Deletions cut 0 bases from V and 5 bases from J, with 13 bases between. The CDR3 runs 14 residues. In DNA, the CDR3 is TGCAGTGCTAGAGATAACCCCCCCAGGGAGACCCAGTACTTC. Translation: CSARDNPPRETQYF.

In its sample, this clonotype was seen once. This chain links TRBV7-9 with TRBJ1-2; D is unclear. The V end was cut by 1 base, the J end by 6 bases, with 9 bases between. The CDR3 has 13 residues. The V gene's germline CDR1 is SEHNR and CDR2 FQNEAQ (reference sequence). Here the CDR3 reads CASSLDGRHGYTF. The CDR3 DNA reads TGTGCCAGCAGCTTAGACGGGAGGCATGGCTACACCTTC.

V usage is TRBV29-1 and J usage is TRBJ1-4, with TRBD1 identical over 7 bases. The germline CDR1 and CDR2 sequences are SQVTM and ANQGSEA. The CDR3 has 11 amino acids. V lost 6 bases, J lost 6 bases, and 1 base stayed unmatched. CDR3 in DNA: TGCAGCGTCGACAGGGATGAAAAACTGTTTTTT. Translating gives CSVDRDEKLFF.

Only one count was recorded for this clonotype. This sequence joins TRBV4-3 and TRBJ2-2; maybe TRBD2 (5 bases). Looked up from germline, CDR1 is LGHNA and CDR2 is YSLEER. The CDR3 runs 15 residues. Trimming pared 0 bases from V and 9 bases from J, leaving 14 bases between. This CDR3 is CASSQDRLAGRELFF. The CDR3 DNA is TGCGCCAGCAGCCAAGATCGTCTAGCAGGCCGGGAGCTGTTTTTT.

The genes are TRBV20-1 and TRBJ2-4; TRBD2 is a possible D gene (5 bases). V lost 2 bases and J 8 bases, leaving 7 bases between the germline ends. This CDR3 has 11 amino acids. The germline V gene has CDR1 DFQATT and CDR2 SNEGSKA (reference sequence). CDR3: CSARQDYIQYF. For the CDR3, the DNA is TGCAGTGCTAGACAGGACTACATTCAGTACTTC.

The chain is built from TRBV30 and TRBJ2-3; 10 positions match TRBD2. V was clipped by 4 bases and J by 2 bases; unmatched bases: 6. The CDR3 totals 15 residues. Germline values: CDR1 GTSNPN, CDR2 SVGIG (reference sequence). This chain's CDR3 is CAWNPGLALTDTQYF. As DNA, the CDR3 is TGTGCCTGGAACCCGGGACTAGCGCTCACAGATACGCAGTATTTT.

The chain recombines TRBV5-1 with TRBJ2-7, with 8 bases fitting TRBD1. Germline lookup yields CDR1 SGHRS and CDR2 YFSETQ. The CDR3 runs to 16 residues. The V segment lost 4 bases and the J segment 4 bases; nucleotides outside the gene matches: 13. The CDR3 DNA follows: TGCGCCAGCAGCCCGGGACAGGCCTCAGGGGGTTACGAGCAGTACTTC. Translating it yields CASSPGQASGGYEQYF.

V gene TRBV27 combines with J gene TRBJ2-3; 10 positions match TRBD2. The length of the CDR3 is 15 residues. The trim removed 4 bases at V and 5 bases at J, leaving 6 bases unmatched. From germline, CDR1 is MNHEY and CDR2 SMNVEV (reference sequence). CDR3 bases: TGTGCCAGCAGTTCAGCGGGGGGGCTTAGAGATACGCAGTATTTT. Residues: CASSSAGGLRDTQYF.

The genes are TRBV27 and TRBJ2-1, with 7 positions matching TRBD2. After removal of 6 bases from V and 2 bases from J, the junction contained 13 bases not matched to a gene. The CDR3 sequence is 17 residues long. Germline CDR1 is MNHEY and CDR2 is SMNVEV (reference sequence). The CDR3 protein is CASSRTTLAYTYNEQFF. The CDR3 DNA sequence: TGTGCCAGCAGCCGAACCACACTAGCGTATACCTACAATGAGCAGTTCTTC.

This clonotype has only one observation. The chain carries TRBV5-4 and TRBJ1-4; possible D gene TRBD1, 5 bases. Trimming removed 1 base at V and 7 bases at J, with 11 bases between. Germline V gene data show CDR1 as SGHNT and CDR2 as YYREEE (reference sequence). The length of the CDR3 is 14 residues. CDR3: CASSLRQGSEKLFF. CDR3 nucleotide sequence: TGTGCCAGCAGCTTGCGGCAGGGAAGTGAAAAACTGTTTTTT.

The chain uses TRBV15 and TRBJ2-3; D gene ambiguous. Trimming cost V 0 bases and J 6 bases, with 10 bases left between them. Germline lookup yields CDR1 LNHNV and CDR2 YYDKDF (reference sequence). The CDR3 sequence is 14 residues long. The CDR3 nucleotides read TGTGCCACCAGCAGAGATCTGAATTCGGATACGCAGTATTTT. Its protein is CATSRDLNSDTQYF.

The chain employs TRBV20-1 and TRBJ2-7; D is possibly TRBD1 (5 bases). Germline CDR1 is DFQATT and CDR2 is SNEGSKA (reference sequence). The germline V and J ends were trimmed by 3 bases and 7 bases, with 16 bases remaining between them. There are 13 residues in the CDR3. Here the CDR3 DNA reads TGCAGTGCTAGGACAGTAGCCGTACGGGAGCAGTACTTC. This sequence encodes CSARTVAVREQYF.

The V gene is TRBV20-1, the J gene TRBJ2-7; possible D gene TRBD2, 6 bases. V lost 3 bases to trimming and J lost 2 bases, with 14 bases between them. CDR3 length: 14 residues. CDR1 is DFQATT, CDR2 SNEGSKA, per germline (reference sequence). The CDR3 DNA follows: TGCAGTGCTAGCCCCGGGAGCGGCACCTACGAGCAGTACGTC. Its translation is CSASPGSGTYEQYV.

The chain joins TRBV3-1 to TRBJ2-1, with D maybe TRBD2 (6 bases). Between the trimmed V and J ends, which lost 3 bases and 8 bases, there was a span of 14 bases. Germline loops: CDR1 LGHDT, CDR2 YNNKEL (reference sequence). The CDR3 extends over 14 amino acids. Here the CDR3 reads CASSHPAWGDEQFF. The CDR3 nucleotides are TGTGCCAGCAGCCATCCAGCATGGGGGGATGAGCAGTTCTTC.

The genes are TRBV7-2 and TRBJ2-1, with TRBD1 matching over 7 bases. The CDR3 consists of 14 residues. Germline CDR1 and CDR2: SGHTA and FQGNSA. Losses at the gene ends were 6 bases for V and 2 bases for J; bases not matched to a gene: 4. CDR3 sequence reads: CASSRQGAYNEQFF. In DNA, the CDR3 is TGTGCCAGCAGTAGACAGGGAGCCTACAATGAGCAGTTCTTC.

This clonotype was observed once. The chain couples TRBV24-1 to TRBJ2-1, with 8 bases that match TRBD2. V was clipped by 12 bases and J by 10 bases; unmatched bases: 13. CDR3 length: 13 amino acids. From germline, CDR1 is KGHDR and CDR2 SFDVKD. In nucleotides, the CDR3 is TGTGCCGCCTCGGGAAGCGGGAGAGAAGAGCAGTTCTTC. This sequence encodes CAASGSGREEQFF.